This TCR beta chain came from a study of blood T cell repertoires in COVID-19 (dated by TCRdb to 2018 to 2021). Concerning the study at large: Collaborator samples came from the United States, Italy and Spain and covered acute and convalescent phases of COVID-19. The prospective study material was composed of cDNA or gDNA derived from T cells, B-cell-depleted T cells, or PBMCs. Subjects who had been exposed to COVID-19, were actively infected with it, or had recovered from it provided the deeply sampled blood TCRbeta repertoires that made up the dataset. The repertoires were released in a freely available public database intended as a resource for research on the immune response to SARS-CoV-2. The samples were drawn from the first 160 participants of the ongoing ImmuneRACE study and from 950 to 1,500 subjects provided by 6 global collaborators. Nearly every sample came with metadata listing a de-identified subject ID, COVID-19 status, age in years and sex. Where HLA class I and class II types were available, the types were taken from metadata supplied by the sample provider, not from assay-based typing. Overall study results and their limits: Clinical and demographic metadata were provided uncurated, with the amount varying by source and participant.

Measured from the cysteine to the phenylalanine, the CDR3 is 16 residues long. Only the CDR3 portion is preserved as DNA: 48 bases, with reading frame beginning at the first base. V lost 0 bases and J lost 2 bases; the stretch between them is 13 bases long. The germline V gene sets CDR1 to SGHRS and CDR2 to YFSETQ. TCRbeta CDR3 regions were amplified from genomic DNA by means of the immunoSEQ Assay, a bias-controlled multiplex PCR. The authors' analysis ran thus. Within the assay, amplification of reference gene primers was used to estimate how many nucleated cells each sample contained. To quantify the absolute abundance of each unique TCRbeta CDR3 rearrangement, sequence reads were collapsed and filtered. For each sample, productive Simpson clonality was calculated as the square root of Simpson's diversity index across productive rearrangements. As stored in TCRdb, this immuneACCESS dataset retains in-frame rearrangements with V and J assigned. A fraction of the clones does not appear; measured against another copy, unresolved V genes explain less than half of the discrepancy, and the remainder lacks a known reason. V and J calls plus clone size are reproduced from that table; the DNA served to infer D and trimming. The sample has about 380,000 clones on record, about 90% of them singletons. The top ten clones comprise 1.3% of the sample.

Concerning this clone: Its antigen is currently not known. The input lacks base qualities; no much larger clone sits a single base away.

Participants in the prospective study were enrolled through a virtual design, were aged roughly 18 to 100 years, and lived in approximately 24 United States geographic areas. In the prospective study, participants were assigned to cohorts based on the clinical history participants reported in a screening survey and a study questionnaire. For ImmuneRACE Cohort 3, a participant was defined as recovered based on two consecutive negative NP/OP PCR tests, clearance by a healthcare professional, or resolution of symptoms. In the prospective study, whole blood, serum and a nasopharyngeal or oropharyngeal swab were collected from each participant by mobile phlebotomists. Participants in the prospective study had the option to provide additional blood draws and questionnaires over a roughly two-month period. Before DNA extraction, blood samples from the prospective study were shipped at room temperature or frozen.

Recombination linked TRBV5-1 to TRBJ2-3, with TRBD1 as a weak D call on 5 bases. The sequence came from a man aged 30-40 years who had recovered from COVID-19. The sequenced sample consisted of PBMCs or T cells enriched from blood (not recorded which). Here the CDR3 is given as CASSLAGPGYTDTQYF. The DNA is TGCGCCAGCAGCTTGGCAGGGCCAGGTTACACAGATACGCAGTATTTT.